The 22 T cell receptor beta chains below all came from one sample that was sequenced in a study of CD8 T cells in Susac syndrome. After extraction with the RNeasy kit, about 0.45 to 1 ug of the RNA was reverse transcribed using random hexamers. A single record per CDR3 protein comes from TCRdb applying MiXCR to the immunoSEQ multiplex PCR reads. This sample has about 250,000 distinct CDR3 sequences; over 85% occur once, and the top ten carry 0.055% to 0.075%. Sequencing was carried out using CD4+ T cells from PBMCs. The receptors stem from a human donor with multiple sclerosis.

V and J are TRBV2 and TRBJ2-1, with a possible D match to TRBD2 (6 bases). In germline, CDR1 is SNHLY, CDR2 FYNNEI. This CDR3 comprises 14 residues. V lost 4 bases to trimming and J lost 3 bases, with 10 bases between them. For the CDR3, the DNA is TGTGCCAGCAGTGCCGGGGGAGACTACAATGAGCAGTTCTTC. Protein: CASSAGGDYNEQFF.

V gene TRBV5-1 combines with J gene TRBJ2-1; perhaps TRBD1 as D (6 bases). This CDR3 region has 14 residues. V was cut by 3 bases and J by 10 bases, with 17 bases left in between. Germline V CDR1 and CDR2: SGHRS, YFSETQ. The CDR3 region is CASSSAGALIEQFF. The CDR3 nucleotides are TGCGCCAGCAGCTCGGCAGGGGCCCTTATCGAGCAGTTCTTC.

The CDR3 spells CASSLAILAGVYNEQFF. CDR3 nucleotide sequence: TGTGCCAGCAGCTTAGCCATACTAGCGGGGGTATACAATGAGCAGTTCTTC. The chain employs TRBV7-8 and TRBJ2-1; 11 nucleotides line up with TRBD2. Germline CDR1 SGHVS, CDR2 FQNEAQ. After removal of 0 bases from V and 4 bases from J, the junction contained 5 bases not matched to a gene. The CDR3 totals 17 residues. The full variable domain, its missing parts supplied by reference TRBV7-8 and TRBJ2-1, is GAGVSQSPRYKVAKRGQDVALRCDPISGHVSLFWYQQALGQGPEFLTYFQNEAQLDKSGLPSDRFFAERPEGSVSTLKIQRTQQEDSAVYLCASSLAILAGVYNEQFFGPGTRLTVL.

In DNA form, the CDR3 reads TGTGCCAGCAGCCTCATGGGACAGGGAGCGAGGGCAGATACGCAGTATTTT. Translating gives CASSLMGQGARADTQYF. The chain employs TRBV7-2 and TRBJ2-3, with 9 bases identical to TRBD1. There are 17 residues in the CDR3. Trimming at V came to 5 bases and at J to 4 bases, leaving 13 bases not matched to a gene. The germline CDR1 and CDR2 sequences are SGHTA and FQGNSA.

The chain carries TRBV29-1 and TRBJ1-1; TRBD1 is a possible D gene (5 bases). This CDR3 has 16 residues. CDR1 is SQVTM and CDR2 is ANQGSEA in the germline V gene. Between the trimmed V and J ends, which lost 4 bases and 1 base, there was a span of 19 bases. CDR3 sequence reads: CSVGAGGIGGNTEAFF. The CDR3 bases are TGCAGCGTTGGGGCCGGTGGGATTGGGGGGAACACTGAAGCTTTCTTT.

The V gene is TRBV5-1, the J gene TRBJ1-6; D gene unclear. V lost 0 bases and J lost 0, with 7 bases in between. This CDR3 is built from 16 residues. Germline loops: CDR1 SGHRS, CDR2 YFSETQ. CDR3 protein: CASSLDRSSYNSPLHF. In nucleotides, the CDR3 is TGCGCCAGCAGCTTGGACAGAAGCTCCTATAATTCACCCCTCCACTTT.

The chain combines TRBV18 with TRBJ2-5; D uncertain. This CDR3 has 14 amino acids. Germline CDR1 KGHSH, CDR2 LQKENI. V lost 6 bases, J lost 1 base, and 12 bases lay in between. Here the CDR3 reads CASSQGMTQETQYF. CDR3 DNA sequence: TGTGCCAGCTCCCAAGGGATGACCCAAGAGACCCAGTACTTC.

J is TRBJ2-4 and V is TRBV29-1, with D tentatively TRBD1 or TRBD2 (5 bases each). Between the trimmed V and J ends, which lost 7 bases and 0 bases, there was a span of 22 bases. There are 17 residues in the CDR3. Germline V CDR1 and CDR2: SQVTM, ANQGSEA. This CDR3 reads CSAVEPRRGVAKNIQYF. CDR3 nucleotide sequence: TGCAGCGCCGTCGAGCCGCGGAGAGGGGTAGCCAAAAACATTCAGTACTTC.

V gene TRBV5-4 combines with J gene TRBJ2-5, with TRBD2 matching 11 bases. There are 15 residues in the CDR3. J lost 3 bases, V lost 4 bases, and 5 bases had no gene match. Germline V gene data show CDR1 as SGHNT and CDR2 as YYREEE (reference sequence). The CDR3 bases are TGTGCCAGCAGCACGGGACTAGCGGATGAAGAGACCCAGTACTTC. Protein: CASSTGLADEETQYF.

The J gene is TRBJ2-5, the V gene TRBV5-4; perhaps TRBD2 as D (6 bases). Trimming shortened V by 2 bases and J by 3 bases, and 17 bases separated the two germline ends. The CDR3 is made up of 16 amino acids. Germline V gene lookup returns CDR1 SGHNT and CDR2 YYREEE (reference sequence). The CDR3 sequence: CASSFDPGLPKETQYF. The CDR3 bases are TGTGCCAGCAGCTTTGATCCTGGACTACCGAAAGAGACCCAGTACTTC.

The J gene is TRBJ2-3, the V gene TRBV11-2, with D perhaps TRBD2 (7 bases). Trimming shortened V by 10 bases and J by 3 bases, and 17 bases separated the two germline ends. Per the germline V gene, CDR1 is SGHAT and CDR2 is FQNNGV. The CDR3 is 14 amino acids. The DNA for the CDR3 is TGTGCCACGCGGGGGCAGGTGAAGACAGATACGCAGTATTTT. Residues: CATRGQVKTDTQYF.

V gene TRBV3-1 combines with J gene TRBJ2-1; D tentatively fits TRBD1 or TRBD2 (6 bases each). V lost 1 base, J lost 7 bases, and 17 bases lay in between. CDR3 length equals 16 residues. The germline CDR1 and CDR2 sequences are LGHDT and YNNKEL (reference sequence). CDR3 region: CASSQGPPWGANEQFF. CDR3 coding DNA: TGTGCCAGCAGCCAAGGCCCCCCTTGGGGGGCAAATGAGCAGTTCTTC.

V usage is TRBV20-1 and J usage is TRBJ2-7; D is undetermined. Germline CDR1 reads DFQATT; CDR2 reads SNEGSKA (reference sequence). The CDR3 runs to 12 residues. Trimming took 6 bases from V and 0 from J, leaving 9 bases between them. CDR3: CSAAQTSYEQYF. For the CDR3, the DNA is TGCAGTGCGGCACAGACCTCCTACGAGCAGTACTTC.

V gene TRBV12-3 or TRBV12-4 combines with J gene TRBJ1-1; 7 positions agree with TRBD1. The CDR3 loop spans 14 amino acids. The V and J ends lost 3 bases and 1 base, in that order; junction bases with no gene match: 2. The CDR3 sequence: CASSFQGGNTEAFF. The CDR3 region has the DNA TGTGCCAGCAGTTTTCAGGGGGGGAACACTGAAGCTTTCTTT.

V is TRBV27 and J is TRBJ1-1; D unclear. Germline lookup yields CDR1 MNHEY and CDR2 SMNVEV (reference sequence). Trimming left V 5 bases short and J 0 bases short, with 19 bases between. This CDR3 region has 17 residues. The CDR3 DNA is TGTGCCAGCAGTCCCCGGACGGAGAATAGCCTGAACACTGAAGCTTTCTTT. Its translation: CASSPRTENSLNTEAFF.

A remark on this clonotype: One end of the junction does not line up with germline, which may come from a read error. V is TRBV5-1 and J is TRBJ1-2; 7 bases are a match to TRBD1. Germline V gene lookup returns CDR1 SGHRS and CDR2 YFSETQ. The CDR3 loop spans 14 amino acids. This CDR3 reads CASTLDQGDYGYTF. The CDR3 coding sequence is TGCGCCAGCACCTTGGATCAGGGGGACTATGGCTACACCTTC.

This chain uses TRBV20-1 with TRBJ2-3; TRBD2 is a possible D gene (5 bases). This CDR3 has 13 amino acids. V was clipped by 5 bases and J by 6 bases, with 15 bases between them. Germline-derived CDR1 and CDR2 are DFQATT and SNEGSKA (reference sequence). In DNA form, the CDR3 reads TGCAGTGCTTCCGGACTCTCGGTCGATACGCAGTATTTT. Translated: CSASGLSVDTQYF.

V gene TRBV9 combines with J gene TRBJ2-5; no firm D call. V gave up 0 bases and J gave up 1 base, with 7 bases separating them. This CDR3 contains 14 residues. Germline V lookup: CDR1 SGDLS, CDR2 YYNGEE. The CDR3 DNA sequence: TGTGCCAGCAGCGTAGATGGTCGCCAAGAGACCCAGTACTTC. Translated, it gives CASSVDGRQETQYF.

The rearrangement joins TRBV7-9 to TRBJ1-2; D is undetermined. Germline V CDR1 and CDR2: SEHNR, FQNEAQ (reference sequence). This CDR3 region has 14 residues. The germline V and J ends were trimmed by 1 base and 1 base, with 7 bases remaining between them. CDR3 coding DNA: TGTGCCAGCAGCTTAGGCAGAAATAACTATGGCTACACCTTC. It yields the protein CASSLGRNNYGYTF.

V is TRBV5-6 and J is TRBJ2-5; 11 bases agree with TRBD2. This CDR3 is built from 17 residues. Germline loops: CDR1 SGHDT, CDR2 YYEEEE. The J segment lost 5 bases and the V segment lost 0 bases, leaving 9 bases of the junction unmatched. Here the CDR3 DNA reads TGTGCCAGCAGCTTGGATGGACTAGCGGGTTGGAGGGAGACCCAGTACTTC. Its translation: CASSLDGLAGWRETQYF.

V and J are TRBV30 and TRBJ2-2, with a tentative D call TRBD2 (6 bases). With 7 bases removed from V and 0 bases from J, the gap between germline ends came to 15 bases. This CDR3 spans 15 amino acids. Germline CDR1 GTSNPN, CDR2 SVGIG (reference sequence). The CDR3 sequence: CASHGTLSNTGELFF. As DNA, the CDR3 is TGTGCCTCCCACGGGACTCTATCGAACACCGGGGAGCTGTTTTTT. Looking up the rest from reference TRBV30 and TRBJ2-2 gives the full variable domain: SQTIHQWPATLVQPVGSPLSLECTVEGTSNPNLYWYRQAAGRGLQLLFYSVGIGQISSEVPQNLSASRPQDRQFILSSKKLLLSDSGFYLCASHGTLSNTGELFFGEGSRLTVL.

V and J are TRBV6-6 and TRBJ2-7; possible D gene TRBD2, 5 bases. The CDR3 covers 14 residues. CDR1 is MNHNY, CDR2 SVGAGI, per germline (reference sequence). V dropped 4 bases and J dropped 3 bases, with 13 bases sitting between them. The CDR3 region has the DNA TGTGCCAGCAGTTCACAAGCTAGCTTCTACGAGCAGTACTTC. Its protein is CASSSQASFYEQYF.